This TCR beta chain is drawn from a study of blood T cell repertoires in COVID-19. The assay was immunoSEQ multiplex PCR, and TCRdb's table has in-frame clones only and misses some. The sample consists of around 120,000 clones, 75% to 90% of them appearing once. The J segment lost 3 bases and the V segment lost 5 bases, leaving 6 bases of the junction unmatched. This CDR3 is 14 amino acids long. CDR1 is SEHNR, CDR2 FQNEAQ, per germline (reference sequence). The material sequenced was peripheral blood. J is TRBJ2-7 and V is TRBV7-9, with 8 bases fitting TRBD1. The receptor was derived from a woman of 80 years or more with acute or convalescent COVID-19. The CDR3, as DNA: TGTGCCAGCAGCAATGGACAGGGAAACTACGAGCAGTACTTC. It specifies CASSNGQGNYEQYF.